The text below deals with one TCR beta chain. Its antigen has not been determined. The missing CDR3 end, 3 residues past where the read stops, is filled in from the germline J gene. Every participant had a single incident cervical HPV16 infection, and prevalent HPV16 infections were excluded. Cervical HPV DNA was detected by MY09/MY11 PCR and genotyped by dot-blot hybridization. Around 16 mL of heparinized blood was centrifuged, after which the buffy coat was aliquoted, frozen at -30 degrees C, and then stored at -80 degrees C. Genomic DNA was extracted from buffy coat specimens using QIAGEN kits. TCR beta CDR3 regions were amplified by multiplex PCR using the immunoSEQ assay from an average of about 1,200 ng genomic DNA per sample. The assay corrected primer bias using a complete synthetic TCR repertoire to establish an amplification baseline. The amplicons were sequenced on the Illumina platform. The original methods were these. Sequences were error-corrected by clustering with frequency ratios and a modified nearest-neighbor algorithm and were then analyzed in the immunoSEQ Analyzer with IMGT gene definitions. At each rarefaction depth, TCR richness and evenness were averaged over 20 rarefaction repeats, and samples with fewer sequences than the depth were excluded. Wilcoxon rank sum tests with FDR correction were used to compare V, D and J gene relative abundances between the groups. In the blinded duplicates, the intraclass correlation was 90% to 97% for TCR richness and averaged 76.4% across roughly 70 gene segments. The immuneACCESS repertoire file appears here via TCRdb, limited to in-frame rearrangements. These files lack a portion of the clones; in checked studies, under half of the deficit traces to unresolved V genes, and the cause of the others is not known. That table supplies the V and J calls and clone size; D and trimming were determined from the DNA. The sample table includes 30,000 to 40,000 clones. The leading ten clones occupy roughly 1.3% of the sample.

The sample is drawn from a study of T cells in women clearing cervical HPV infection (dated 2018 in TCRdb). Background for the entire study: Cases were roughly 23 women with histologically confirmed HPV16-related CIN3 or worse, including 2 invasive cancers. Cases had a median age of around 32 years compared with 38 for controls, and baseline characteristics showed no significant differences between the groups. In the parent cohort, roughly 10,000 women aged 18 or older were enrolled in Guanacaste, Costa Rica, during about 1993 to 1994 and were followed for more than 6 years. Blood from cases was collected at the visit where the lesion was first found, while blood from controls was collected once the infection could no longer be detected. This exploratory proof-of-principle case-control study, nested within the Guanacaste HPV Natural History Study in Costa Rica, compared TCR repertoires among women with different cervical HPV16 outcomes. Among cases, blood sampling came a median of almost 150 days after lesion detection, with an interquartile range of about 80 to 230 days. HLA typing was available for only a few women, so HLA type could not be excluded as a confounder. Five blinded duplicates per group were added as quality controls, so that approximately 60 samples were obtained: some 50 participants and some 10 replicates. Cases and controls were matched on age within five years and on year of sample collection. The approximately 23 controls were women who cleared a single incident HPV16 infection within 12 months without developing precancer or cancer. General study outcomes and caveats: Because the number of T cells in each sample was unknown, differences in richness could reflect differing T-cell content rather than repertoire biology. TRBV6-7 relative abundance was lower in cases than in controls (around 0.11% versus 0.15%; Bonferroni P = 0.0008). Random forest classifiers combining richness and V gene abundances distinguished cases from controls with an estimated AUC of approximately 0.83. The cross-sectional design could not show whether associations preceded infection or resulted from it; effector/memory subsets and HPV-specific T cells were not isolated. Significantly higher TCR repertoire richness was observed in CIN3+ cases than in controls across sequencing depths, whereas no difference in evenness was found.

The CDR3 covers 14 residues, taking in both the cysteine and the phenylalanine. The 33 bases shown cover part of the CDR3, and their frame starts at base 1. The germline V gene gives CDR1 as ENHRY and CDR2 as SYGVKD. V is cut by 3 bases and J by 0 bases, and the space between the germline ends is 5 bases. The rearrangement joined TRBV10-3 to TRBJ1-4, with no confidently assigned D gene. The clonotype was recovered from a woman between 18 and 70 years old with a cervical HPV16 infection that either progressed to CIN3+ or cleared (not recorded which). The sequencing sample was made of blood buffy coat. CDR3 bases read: TGTGCCATCAGTGATAAGGCAACTAATGAAAAA. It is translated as CAISDKATNEK. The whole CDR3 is CAISDKATNEKLFF.